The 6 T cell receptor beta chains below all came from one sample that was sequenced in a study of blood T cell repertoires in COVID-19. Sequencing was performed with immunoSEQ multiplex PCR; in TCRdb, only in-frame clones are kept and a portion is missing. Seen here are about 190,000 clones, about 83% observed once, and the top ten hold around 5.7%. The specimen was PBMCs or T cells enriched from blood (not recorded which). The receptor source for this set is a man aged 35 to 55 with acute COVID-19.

The DNA for the CDR3 is TGCGCCAGCAGCCCGATCCCGGGACAGGGCACTGAAGCTTTCTTT. This codes for CASSPIPGQGTEAFF. J is TRBJ1-1 and V is TRBV5-1; 9 nucleotides align to TRBD1. The germline V gene has CDR1 SGHRS and CDR2 YFSETQ. This CDR3 spans 15 amino acids. Germline trimming cut 4 bases from V and 4 bases from J; bases unmatched to any gene: 8.

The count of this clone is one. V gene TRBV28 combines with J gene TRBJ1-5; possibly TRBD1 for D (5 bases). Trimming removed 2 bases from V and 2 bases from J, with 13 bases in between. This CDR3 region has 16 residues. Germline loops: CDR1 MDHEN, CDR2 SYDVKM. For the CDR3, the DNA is TGTGCCAGCAGTTTACTAAGGGGTAGGGGCAATCAGCCCCAGCATTTT. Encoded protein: CASSLLRGRGNQPQHF.

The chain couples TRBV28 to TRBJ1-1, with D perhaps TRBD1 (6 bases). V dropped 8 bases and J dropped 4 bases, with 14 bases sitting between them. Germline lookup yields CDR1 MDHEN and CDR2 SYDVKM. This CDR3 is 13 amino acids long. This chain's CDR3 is CASVGGGGTEAFF. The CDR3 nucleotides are TGTGCCAGCGTCGGGGGAGGGGGCACTGAAGCTTTCTTT.

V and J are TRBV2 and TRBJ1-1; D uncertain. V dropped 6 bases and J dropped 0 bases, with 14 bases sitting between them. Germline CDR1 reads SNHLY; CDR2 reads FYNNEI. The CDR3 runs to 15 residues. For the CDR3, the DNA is TGTGCCAGCAGACTGAGTTTCGTCATGAACACTGAAGCTTTCTTT. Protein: CASRLSFVMNTEAFF.

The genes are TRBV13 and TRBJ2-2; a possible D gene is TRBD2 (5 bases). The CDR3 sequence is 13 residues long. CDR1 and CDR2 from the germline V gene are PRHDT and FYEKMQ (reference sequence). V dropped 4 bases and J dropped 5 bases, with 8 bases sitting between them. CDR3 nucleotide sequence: TGTGCCAGCAGCTCCGGGATGACCGGGGAGCTGTTTTTT. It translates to CASSSGMTGELFF.

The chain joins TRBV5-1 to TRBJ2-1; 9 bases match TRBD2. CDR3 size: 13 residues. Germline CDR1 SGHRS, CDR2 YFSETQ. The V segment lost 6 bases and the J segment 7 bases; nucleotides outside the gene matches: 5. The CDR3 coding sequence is TGCGCCAGCAACAACCTAGCGGGGAATGAGCAGTTCTTC. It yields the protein CASNNLAGNEQFF.